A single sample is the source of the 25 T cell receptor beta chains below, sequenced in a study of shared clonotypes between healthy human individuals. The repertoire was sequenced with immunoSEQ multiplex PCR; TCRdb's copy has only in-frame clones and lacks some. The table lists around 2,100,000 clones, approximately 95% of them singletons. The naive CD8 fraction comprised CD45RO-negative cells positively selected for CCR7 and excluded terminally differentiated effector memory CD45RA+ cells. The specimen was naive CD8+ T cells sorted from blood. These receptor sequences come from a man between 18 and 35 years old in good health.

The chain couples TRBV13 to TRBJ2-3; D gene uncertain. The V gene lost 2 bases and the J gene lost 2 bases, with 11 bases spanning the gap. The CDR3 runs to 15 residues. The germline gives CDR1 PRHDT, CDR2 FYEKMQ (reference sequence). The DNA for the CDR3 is TGTGCCAGCAGCTTAAGGCGGCAAGACACAGATACGCAGTATTTT. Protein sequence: CASSLRRQDTDTQYF.

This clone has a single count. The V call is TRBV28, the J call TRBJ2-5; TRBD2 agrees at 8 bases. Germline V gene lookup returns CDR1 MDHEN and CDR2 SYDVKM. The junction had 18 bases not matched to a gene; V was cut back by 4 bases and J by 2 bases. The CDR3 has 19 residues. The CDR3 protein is CASSSEISGAIPFQETQYF. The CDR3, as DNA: TGTGCCAGCAGTTCCGAAATTAGCGGGGCGATCCCCTTTCAAGAGACCCAGTACTTC.

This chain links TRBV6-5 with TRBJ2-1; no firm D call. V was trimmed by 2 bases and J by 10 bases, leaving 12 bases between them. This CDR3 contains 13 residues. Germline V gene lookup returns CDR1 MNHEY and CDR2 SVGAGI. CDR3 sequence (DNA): TGTGCCAGCAGTTACGGAGAGCGACAAGAGCAGTTCTTC. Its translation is CASSYGERQEQFF.

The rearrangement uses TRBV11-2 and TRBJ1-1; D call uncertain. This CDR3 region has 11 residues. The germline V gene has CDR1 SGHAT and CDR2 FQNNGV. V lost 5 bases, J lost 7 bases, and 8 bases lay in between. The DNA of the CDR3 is TGTGCCAGCAGCGAGACGGGTGAAGCTTTCTTT. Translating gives CASSETGEAFF.

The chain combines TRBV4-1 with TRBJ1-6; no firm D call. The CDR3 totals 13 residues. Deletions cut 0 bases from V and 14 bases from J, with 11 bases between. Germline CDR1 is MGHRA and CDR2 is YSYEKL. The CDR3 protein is CASSQDGQTTLHF. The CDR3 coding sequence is TGCGCCAGCAGCCAAGATGGGCAAACAACCCTCCACTTT.

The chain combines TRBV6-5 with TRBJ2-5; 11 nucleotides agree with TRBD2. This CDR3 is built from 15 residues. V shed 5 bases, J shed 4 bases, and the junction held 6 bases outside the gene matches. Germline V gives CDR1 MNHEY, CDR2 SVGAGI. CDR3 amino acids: CASSQLAGAGETQYF. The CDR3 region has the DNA TGTGCCAGCAGTCAACTAGCGGGGGCTGGAGAGACCCAGTACTTC.

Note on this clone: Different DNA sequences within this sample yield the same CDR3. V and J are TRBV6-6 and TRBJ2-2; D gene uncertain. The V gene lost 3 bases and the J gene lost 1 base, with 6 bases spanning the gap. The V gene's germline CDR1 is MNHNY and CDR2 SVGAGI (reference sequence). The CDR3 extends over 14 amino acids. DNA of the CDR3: TGTGCCAGCAGTTATTGGGGGAACACCGGGGAGCTGTTTTTT. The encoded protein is CASSYWGNTGELFF.

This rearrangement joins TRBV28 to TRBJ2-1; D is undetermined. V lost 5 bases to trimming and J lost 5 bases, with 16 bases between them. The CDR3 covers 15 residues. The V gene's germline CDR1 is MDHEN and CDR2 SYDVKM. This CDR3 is CASSPFLDGHNEQFF. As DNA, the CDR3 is TGTGCCAGCAGTCCCTTCTTGGACGGTCACAATGAGCAGTTCTTC.

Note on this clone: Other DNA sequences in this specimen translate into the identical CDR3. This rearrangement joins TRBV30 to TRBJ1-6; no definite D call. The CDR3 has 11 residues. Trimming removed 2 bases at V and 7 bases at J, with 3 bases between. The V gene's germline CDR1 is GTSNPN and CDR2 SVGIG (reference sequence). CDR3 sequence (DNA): TGTGCCTGGAGTCTGAATTCACCCCTCCACTTT. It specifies CAWSLNSPLHF.

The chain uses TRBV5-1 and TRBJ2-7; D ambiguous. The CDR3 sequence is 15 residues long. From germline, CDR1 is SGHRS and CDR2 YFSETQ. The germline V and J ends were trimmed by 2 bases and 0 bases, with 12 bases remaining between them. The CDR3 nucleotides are TGCGCCAGCAGCTTTTCAGCGAGAAACTCCTACGAGCAGTACTTC. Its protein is CASSFSARNSYEQYF.

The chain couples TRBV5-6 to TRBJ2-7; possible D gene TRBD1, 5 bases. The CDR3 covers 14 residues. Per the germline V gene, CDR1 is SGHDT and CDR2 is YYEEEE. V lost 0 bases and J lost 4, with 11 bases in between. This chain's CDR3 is CASSLGQKVYEQYF. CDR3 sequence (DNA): TGTGCCAGCAGCTTGGGACAGAAAGTTTACGAGCAGTACTTC.

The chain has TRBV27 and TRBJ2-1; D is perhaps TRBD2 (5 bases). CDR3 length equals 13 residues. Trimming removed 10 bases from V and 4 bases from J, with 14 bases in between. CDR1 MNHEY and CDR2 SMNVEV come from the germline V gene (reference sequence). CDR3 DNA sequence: TGTGCCACCCGAGTCGGGATATACAATGAGCAGTTCTTC. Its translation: CATRVGIYNEQFF.

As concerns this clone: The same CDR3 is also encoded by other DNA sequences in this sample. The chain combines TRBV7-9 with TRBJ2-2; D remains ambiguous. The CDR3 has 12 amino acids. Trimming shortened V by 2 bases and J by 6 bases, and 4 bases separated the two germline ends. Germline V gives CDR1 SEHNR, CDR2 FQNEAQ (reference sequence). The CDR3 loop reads CASSLIPGELFF. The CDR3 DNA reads TGTGCCAGCAGCTTAATACCCGGGGAGCTGTTTTTT.

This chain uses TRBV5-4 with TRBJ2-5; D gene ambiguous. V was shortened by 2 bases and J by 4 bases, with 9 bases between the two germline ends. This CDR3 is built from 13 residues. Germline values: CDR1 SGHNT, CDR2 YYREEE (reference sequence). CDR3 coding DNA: TGTGCCAGCAGCTTCGGCAGGTCAGAGACCCAGTACTTC. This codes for CASSFGRSETQYF.

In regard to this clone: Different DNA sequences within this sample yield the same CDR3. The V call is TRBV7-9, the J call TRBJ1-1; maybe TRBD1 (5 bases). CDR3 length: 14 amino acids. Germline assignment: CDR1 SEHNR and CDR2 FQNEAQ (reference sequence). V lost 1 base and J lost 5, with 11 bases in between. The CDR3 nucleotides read TGTGCCAGCAGCTTAGTCGGCGGGGGTACTGAAGCTTTCTTT. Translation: CASSLVGGGTEAFF.

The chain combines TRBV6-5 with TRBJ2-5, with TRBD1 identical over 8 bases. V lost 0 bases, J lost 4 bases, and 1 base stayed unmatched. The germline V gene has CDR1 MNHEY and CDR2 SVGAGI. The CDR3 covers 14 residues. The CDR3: CASSYSTGAETQYF. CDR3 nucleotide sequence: TGTGCCAGCAGTTACTCGACAGGGGCAGAGACCCAGTACTTC.

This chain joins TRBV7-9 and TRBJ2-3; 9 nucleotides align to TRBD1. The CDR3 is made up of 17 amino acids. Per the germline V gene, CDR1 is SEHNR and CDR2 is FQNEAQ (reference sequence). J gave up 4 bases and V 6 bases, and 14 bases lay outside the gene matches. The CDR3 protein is CASRSLPGQGYSDTQYF. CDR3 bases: TGTGCCAGCAGATCGTTGCCGGGACAGGGATACTCAGATACGCAGTATTTT.

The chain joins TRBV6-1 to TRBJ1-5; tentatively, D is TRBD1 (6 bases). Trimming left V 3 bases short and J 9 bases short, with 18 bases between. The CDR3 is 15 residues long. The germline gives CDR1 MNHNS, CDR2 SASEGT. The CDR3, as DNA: TGTGCCAGCAGTGATTACGCGGCAGGGGCTGGGCCCCAGCATTTT. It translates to CASSDYAAGAGPQHF.

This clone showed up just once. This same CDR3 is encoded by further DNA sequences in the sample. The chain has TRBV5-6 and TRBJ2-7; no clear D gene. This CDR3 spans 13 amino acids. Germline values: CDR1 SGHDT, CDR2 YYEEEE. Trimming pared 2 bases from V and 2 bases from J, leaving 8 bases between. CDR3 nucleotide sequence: TGTGCCAGCAGCTTTGACGGAACCTACGAGCAGTACTTC. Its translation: CASSFDGTYEQYF.

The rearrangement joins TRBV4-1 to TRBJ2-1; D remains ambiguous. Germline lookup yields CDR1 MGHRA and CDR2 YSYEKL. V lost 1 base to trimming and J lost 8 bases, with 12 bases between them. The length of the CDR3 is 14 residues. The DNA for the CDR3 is TGCGCCAGCAGCCAAGTAGGCGAACCCGATGAGCAGTTCTTC. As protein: CASSQVGEPDEQFF.

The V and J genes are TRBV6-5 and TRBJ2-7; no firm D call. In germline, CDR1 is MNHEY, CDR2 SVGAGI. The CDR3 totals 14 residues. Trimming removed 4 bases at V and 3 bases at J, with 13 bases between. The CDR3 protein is CASSSSLEYYEQYF. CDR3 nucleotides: TGTGCCAGCAGTTCCAGCTTGGAGTACTACGAGCAGTACTTC.

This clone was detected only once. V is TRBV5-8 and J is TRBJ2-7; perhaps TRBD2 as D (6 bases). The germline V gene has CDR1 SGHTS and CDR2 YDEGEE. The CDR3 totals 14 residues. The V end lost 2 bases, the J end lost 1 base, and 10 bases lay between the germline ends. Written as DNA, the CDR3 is TGTGCCAGCAGCTTCGGAGGGGTATCCTACGAGCAGTACTTC. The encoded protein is CASSFGGVSYEQYF.

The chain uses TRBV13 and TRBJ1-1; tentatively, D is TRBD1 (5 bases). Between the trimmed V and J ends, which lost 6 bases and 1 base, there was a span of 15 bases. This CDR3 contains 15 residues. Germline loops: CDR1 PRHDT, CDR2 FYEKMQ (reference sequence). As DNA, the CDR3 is TGTGCCAGCAGGCTATGGGGGGGAGCGAACACTGAAGCTTTCTTT. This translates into CASRLWGGANTEAFF.

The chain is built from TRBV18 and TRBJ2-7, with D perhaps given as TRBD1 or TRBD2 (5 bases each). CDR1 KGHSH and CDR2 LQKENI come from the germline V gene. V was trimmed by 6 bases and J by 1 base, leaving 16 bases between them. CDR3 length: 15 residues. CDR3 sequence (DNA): TGTGCCAGCTCCCTGGGACCCTTCGGGTCCTACGAGCAGTACTTC. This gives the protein CASSLGPFGSYEQYF.

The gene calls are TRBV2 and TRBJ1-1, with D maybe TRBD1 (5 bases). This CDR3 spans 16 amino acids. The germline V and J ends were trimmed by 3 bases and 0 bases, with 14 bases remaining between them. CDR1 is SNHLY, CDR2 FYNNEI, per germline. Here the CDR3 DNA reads TGTGCCAGCAGTGATTCCTTGGGGACTCTGAACACTGAAGCTTTCTTT. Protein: CASSDSLGTLNTEAFF.